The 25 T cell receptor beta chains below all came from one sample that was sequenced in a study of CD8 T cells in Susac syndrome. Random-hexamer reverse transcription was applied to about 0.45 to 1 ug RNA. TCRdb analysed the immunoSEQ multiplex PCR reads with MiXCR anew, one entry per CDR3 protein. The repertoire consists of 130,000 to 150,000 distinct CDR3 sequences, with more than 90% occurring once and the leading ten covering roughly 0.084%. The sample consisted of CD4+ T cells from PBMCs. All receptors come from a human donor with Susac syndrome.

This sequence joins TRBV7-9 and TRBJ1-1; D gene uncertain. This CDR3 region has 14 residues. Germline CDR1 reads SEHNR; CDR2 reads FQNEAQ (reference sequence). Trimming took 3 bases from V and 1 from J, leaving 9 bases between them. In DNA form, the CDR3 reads TGTGCCAGCAGCTTGGCCGGGCCGAACACTGAAGCTTTCTTT. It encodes CASSLAGPNTEAFF.

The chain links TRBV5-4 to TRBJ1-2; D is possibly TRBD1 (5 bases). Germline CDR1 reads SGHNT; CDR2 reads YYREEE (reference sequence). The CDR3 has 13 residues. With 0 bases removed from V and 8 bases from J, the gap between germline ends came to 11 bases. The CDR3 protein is CASSLEGLGGYTF. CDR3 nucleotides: TGTGCCAGCAGCTTGGAGGGACTGGGCGGCTACACCTTC.

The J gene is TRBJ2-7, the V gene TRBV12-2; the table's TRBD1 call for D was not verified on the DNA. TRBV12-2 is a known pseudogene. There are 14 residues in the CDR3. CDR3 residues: CASRPPRGRNEQYF. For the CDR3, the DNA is TGTGCAAGTCGCCCCCCTCGAGGTCGCAACGAGCAGTACTTC.

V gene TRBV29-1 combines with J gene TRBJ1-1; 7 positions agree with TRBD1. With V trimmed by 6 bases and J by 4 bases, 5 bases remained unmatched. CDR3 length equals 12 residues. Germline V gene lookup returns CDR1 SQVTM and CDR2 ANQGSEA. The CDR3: CSVQQGSTEAFF. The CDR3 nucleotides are TGCAGCGTCCAACAGGGGAGCACTGAAGCTTTCTTT.

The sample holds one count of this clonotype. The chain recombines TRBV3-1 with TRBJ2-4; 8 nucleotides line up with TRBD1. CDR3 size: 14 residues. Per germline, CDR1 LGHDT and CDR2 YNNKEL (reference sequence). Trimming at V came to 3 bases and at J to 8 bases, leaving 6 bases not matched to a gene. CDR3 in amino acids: CASSQRDRGYIQYF. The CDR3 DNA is TGTGCCAGCAGCCAGAGAGACAGGGGATACATTCAGTACTTC. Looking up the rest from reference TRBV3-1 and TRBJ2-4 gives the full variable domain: DTAVSQTPKYLVTQMGNDKSIKCEQNLGHDTMYWYKQDSKKFLKIMFSYNNKELIINETVPNRFSPKSPDKAHLNLHINSLELGDSAVYFCASSQRDRGYIQYFGAGTRLSVL.

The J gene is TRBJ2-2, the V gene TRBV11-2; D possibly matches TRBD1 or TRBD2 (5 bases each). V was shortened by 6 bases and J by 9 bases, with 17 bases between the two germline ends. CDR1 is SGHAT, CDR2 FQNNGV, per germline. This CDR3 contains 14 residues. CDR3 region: CASRPGTDRWELFF. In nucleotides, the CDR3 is TGTGCCAGCAGACCCGGGACGGATCGTTGGGAGCTGTTTTTT.

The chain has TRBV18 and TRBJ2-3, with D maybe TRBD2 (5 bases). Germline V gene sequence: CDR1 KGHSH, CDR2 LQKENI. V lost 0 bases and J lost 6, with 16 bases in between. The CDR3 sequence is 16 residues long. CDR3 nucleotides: TGTGCCAGCTCACCACCGCCTAGCAGGTATCCCGATACGCAGTATTTT. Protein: CASSPPPSRYPDTQYF.

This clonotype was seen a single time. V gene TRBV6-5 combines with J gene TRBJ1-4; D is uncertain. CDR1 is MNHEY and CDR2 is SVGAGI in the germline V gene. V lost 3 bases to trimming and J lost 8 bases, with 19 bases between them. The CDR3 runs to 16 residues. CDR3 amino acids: CASSYRQVPAGEKLFF. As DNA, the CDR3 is TGTGCCAGCAGTTATCGGCAGGTACCCGCCGGGGAAAAACTGTTTTTT.

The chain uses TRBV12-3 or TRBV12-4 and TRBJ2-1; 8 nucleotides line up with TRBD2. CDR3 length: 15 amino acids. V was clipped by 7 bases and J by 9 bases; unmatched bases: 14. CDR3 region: CASNFAGGGGGEQFF. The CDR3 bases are TGTGCCAGCAATTTCGCGGGGGGAGGGGGAGGTGAGCAGTTCTTC.

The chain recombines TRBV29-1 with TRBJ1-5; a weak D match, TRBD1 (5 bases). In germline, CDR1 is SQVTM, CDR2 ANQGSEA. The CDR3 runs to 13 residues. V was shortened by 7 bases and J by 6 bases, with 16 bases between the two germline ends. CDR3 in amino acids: CSALGVVGQPQHF. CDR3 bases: TGCAGCGCCCTGGGGGTCGTCGGTCAGCCCCAGCATTTT.

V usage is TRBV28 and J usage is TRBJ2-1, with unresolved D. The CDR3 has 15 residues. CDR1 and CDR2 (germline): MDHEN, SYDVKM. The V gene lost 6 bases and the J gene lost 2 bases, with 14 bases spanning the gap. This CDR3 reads CASSGPLLTYNEQFF. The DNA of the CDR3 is TGTGCCAGCAGCGGACCACTTCTAACCTACAATGAGCAGTTCTTC.

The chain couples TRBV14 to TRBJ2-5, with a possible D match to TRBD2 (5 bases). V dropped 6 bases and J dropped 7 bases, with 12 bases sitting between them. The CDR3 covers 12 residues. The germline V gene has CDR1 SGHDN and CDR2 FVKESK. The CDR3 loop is CASRGGSGTQYF. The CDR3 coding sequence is TGTGCCAGCAGAGGAGGTTCTGGGACCCAGTACTTC.

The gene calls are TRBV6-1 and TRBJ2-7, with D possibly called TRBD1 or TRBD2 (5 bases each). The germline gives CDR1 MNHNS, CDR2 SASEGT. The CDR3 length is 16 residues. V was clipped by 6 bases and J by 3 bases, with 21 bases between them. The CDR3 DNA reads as TGTGCCAGCAGAAACTTCCCAGGGTCCGGGGTCTACGAGCAGTACTTC. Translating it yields CASRNFPGSGVYEQYF.

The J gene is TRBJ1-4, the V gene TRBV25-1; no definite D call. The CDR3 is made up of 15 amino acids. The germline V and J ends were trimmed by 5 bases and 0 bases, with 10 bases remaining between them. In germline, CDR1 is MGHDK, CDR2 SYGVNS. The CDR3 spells CASSRTDATNEKLFF. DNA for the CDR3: TGTGCCAGCAGTCGTACAGACGCAACTAATGAAAAACTGTTTTTT.

The chain's CDR3 is CASSLALGVAGAQYNEQFF. The CDR3 nucleotides are TGTGCCAGCAGTTTAGCCCTGGGGGTAGCGGGGGCCCAATACAATGAGCAGTTCTTC. The chain links TRBV12-3 or TRBV12-4 to TRBJ2-1, with 9 bases identical to TRBD2. V trimming: 0 bases; J trimming: 4 bases; junction bases outside the gene matches: 13. This CDR3 contains 19 residues.

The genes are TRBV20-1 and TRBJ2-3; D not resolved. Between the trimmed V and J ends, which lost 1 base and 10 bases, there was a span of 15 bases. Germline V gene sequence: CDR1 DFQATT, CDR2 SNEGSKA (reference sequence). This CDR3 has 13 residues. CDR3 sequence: CSARGDTAFPQYF. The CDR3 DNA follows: TGCAGTGCTAGAGGAGACACGGCCTTCCCGCAGTATTTT.

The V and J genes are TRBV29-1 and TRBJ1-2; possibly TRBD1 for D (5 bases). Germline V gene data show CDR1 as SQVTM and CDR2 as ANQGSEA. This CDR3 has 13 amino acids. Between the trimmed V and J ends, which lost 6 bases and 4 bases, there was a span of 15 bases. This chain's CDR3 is CSVGEHLRYGYTF. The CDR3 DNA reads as TGCAGCGTAGGGGAACATCTTCGCTATGGCTACACCTTC.

CDR3 residues: CSASSAPEAFF. The CDR3, as DNA: TGCAGTGCTAGTTCGGCACCTGAAGCTTTCTTT. V is TRBV20-1 and J is TRBJ1-1, with unresolved D. This CDR3 region has 11 residues. CDR1 is DFQATT and CDR2 is SNEGSKA in the germline V gene (reference sequence). V was pared by 3 bases and J by 6 bases, with 8 bases between.

The CDR3: CSVDYGRSEAFF. CDR3 bases: TGCAGCGTTGATTACGGACGGTCTGAAGCTTTCTTT. V gene TRBV29-1 combines with J gene TRBJ1-1; D is unresolved. The CDR3 runs to 12 residues. Germline CDR1 is SQVTM and CDR2 is ANQGSEA. The V end was cut by 3 bases, the J end by 6 bases, with 11 bases between.

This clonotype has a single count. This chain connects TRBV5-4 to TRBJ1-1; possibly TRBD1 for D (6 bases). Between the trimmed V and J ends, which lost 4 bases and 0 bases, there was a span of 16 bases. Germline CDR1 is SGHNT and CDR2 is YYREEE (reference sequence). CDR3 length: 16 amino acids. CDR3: CASSQPGGAMNTEAFF. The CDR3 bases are TGTGCCAGCAGCCAGCCGGGGGGGGCGATGAACACTGAAGCTTTCTTT.

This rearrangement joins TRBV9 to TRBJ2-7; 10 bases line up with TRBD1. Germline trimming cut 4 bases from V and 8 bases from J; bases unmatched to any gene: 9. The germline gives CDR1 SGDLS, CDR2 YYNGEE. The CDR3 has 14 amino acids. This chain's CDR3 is CASSPDRDRGKQYF. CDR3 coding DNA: TGTGCCAGCAGCCCCGACCGGGACAGGGGAAAGCAGTACTTC. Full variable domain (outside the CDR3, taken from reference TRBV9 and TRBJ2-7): DSGVTQTPKHLITATGQRVTLRCSPRSGDLSVYWYQQSLDQGLQFLIQYYNGEERAKGNILERFSAQQFPDLHSELNLSSLELGDSALYFCASSPDRDRGKQYFGPGTRLTVT.

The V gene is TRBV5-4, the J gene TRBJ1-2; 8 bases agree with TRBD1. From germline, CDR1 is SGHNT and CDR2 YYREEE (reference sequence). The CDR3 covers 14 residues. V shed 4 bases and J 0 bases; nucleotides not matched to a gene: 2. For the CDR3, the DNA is TGTGCCAGCAGCCGACAGGGGCCTAACTATGGCTACACCTTC. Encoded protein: CASSRQGPNYGYTF.

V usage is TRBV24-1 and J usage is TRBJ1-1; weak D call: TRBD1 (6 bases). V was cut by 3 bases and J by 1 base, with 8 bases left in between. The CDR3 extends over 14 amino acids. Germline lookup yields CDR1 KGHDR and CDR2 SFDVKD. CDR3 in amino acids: CATSDGTPNTEAFF. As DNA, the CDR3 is TGTGCCACCAGTGATGGGACACCGAACACTGAAGCTTTCTTT.

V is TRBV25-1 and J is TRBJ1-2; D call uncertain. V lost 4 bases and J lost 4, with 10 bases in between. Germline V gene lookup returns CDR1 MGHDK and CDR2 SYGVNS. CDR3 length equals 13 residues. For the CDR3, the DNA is TGTGCCAGCAGTGGAGGGCGCTTCTATGGCTACACCTTC. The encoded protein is CASSGGRFYGYTF.

The CDR3 loop is CASSLMSGQGALKQYF. DNA for the CDR3: TGCGCCAGCAGCCTGATGTCGGGACAGGGGGCACTCAAGCAGTACTTC. This chain connects TRBV4-1 to TRBJ2-7; 12 bases are a match to TRBD1. Germline V gives CDR1 MGHRA, CDR2 YSYEKL. With V trimmed by 4 bases and J by 8 bases, 12 bases remained unmatched. The CDR3 contains 16 residues.